This T cell receptor beta chain emerged from a study of blood T cell repertoires in COVID-19. Across the whole study: Some COVID-19 samples were acute and others convalescent; all came from the United States, Italy and Spain. Sources were T cells, B-cell-depleted T cells, or PBMCs; the material itself was cDNA or gDNA.

V was trimmed by 8 bases and J by 6 bases, leaving 16 bases between them. This CDR3 spans 13 amino acids. Germline V gene sequence: CDR1 MNHNY, CDR2 SVGAGI (reference sequence). In the original workflow: Quantification of nucleated cells was approximated via reference gene primer amplification. The protocol was immunoSEQ multiplex PCR, while the TCRdb copy is restricted to in-frame clones and leaves out a portion. V, J and clone size were drawn from that table, and D and trimming were deduced from the DNA. The sample carries hundreds of thousands of clones, about 80% recorded once. This TCR was recovered from a woman aged 80 or older with acute or convalescent COVID-19. J is TRBJ1-1 and V is TRBV6-6; perhaps TRBD1 as D (6 bases). The specimen was peripheral blood. The CDR3 loop is CASEKDSGAEAFF. CDR3 bases: TGTGCCAGCGAGAAGGACAGTGGCGCTGAAGCTTTCTTT.